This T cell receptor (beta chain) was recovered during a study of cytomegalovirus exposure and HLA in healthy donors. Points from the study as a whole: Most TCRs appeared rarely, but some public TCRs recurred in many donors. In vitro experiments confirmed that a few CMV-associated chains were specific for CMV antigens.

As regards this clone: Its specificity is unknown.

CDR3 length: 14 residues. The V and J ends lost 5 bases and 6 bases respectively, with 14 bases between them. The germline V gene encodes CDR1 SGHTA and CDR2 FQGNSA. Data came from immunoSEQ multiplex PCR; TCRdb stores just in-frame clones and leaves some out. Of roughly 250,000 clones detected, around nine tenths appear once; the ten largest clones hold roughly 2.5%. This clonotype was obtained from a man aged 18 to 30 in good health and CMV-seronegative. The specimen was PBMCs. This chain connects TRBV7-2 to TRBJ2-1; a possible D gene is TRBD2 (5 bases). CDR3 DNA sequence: TGTGCCAGCAGCGAGAGGGAGAGACTCAATGAGCAGTTCTTC. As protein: CASSERERLNEQFF.